These T cell receptor beta chains were read from a single sample in a study of CD8+CD57+ T cells in acquired aplastic anemia. TCRdb independently ran MiXCR on the reads; one entry per CDR3 protein. The sample lists over 150,000 distinct CDR3 sequences, approximately 52% occurring once. Sequencing input: sorted CD4+, CD8+, or CD8+CD57+ T cells (not recorded which) from PBMCs. The receptors were gathered from a human donor with aplastic anemia. The CDR3 runs from the conserved cysteine through the conserved F or W. The D gene is left open where the match is weak. Not every row has a clone size; where given, it reads once, few, many or a size class.

d_call	v_call	j_call	clone_size	cdr3_aa
-	TRBV2	TRBJ1-1	few	CASSVGNFGTEAFF
TRBD1	TRBV7-2	TRBJ2-5	-	CASSPLWGDRPETQYF
TRBD2	TRBV20-1	TRBJ2-1	many	CSARDITGTSGEAREQFF
-	TRBV2	TRBJ2-2	once	CASNSVAANTGELFF
-	TRBV5-1	TRBJ2-2	-	CASSFDSFPTGELFF
TRBD1	TRBV29-1	TRBJ1-2	-	CSVEDPGTGNGYTF
TRBD2	TRBV11-2	TRBJ2-3	many	CASRLGLAGARPTDTQYF
-	TRBV12-3/TRBV12-4	TRBJ1-4	-	CASSLHREWGEKLFF
-	TRBV13	TRBJ1-2	-	CASSSTAGGGNGYTF
-	TRBV6-5	TRBJ1-1	many	CASSYGNEAFF
TRBD2	TRBV9	TRBJ2-1	-	CASRPGLAGNNNEQFF
-	TRBV19	TRBJ1-6	few	CASSKMESPLHF